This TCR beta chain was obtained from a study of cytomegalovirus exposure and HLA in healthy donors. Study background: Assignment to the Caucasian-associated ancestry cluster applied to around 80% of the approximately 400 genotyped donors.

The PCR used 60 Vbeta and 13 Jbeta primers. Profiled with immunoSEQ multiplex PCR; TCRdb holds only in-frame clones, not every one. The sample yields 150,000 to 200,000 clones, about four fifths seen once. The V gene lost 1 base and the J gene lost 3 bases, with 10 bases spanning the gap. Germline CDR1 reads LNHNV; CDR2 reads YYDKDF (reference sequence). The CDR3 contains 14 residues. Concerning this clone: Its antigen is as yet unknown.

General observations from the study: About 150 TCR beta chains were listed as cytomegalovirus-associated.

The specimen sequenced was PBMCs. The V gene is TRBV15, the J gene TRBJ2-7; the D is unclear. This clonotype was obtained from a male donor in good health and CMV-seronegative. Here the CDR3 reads CATSRGFSGYEQYF. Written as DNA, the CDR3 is TGTGCCACCAGCAGAGGTTTCTCCGGCTACGAGCAGTACTTC.